This T cell receptor (beta chain) was captured by sequencing in a study of a mutant IDH1 vaccine in newly diagnosed glioma. As for the study in general: Radiotherapy alone preceded vaccination by 4-6 weeks; alternatively, vaccination started with temozolomide cycles.

As for time point: week 23, last vaccination. All doses held 300 ug of mutant IDH1 20-mer peptide, with topical imiquimod. As for this clone: As yet, its antigen is unknown.

Sequenced by immunoSEQ multiplex PCR; TCRdb stores in-frame clones only, minus some. The table has roughly 60,000 clones, roughly 84% seen once; the top ten hold approximately 3.7%. This receptor was taken from a man aged 25 to 45 with glioma. The sample was PBMCs, taken from a glioma patient whose treatment included an IDH1 peptide vaccine.

DNA for the CDR3: TGTGCCAGCAGTTACTCGAACAGGGTAGAGCAGTACTTC. Its protein product is CASSYSNRVEQYF. This chain links TRBV6-6 with TRBJ2-7; possible D gene TRBD1, 6 bases. Trimming removed 0 bases from V and 7 bases from J, with 10 bases in between. CDR1 is MNHNY and CDR2 is SVGAGI in the germline V gene (reference sequence). This CDR3 comprises 13 residues.